This TCR beta chain emerged from a study of radiotherapy plus CTLA-4 blockade in lung cancer. Receiving focal radiation plus CTLA-4 blockade with ipilimumab were patients who had chemo-refractory metastatic non-small-cell lung cancer. This CDR3 region has 16 residues. The germline gives CDR1 SGHRS, CDR2 YFSETQ. Unmatched junction bases numbered 3, after V lost 0 bases and J lost 2 bases. Data came from immunoSEQ multiplex PCR; TCRdb stores just in-frame clones and leaves some out. Seen here are tens of thousands of clones, about four fifths observed once, and the top ten hold 4%. The sequence derives from a human donor with non-small cell lung cancer who had a partial response to radiotherapy plus ipilimumab. Some clones in this sample may be carry-over from other donors' samples. The rearrangement uses TRBV5-1 and TRBJ1-1, with 11 positions matching TRBD1. The sequencing here drew on peripheral blood, taken from a patient treated with radiotherapy plus ipilimumab. CDR3 region: CASSLDGQGANTEAFF. The CDR3 DNA is TGCGCCAGCAGCTTGGATGGACAGGGGGCTAACACTGAAGCTTTCTTT. Looking up the rest from reference TRBV5-1 and TRBJ1-1 gives the full variable domain: KAGVTQTPRYLIKTRGQQVTLSCSPISGHRSVSWYQQTPGQGLQFLFEYFSETQRNKGNFPGRFSGRQFSNSRSEMNVSTLELGDSALYLCASSLDGQGANTEAFFGQGTRLTVV.